These 30 T cell receptor beta chains originate from one sample sequenced in a study of cytotoxic CD8 clonotypes in ibrutinib-treated CLL. Some clones are missing from TCRdb's copy, which holds only in-frame ones; the method was immunoSEQ multiplex PCR. The sample yields under 200,000 clones, about four fifths seen once. The sample was PBMCs, taken after 24 months of ibrutinib treatment. All receptors come from a human donor with chronic lymphocytic leukemia.

This clone was observed a handful of times. The rearrangement links TRBV2 to TRBJ2-1; D ambiguous. CDR1 SNHLY and CDR2 FYNNEI come from the germline V gene. V dropped 7 bases and J dropped 6 bases, with 10 bases sitting between them. The CDR3 totals 12 residues. In DNA form, the CDR3 reads TGTGCCAGCAAGAAGGCTGGCAATGAGCAGTTCTTC. This codes for CASKKAGNEQFF.

V usage is TRBV6-5 and J usage is TRBJ2-1, with 7 bases identical to TRBD2. J gave up 4 bases and V 6 bases, and 9 bases lay outside the gene matches. From germline, CDR1 is MNHEY and CDR2 SVGAGI. The CDR3 loop spans 15 amino acids. CDR3 in DNA: TGTGCCAGCAGCCGCCACACGGGACTATACAATGAGCAGTTCTTC. It specifies CASSRHTGLYNEQFF.

This chain links TRBV11-3 with TRBJ2-7; no clear D. The V gene's germline CDR1 is SGHNT and CDR2 YENEEA. The CDR3 length is 18 residues. V gave up 1 base and J gave up 4 bases, with 23 bases separating them. The CDR3 region has the DNA TGTGCCAGCAGCTTAGGAGGCCTACTTCCTTGGACCTTATACGAGCAGTACTTC. Translating gives CASSLGGLLPWTLYEQYF. The whole variable domain, remainder taken from reference TRBV11-3 and TRBJ2-7, is EAGVVQSPRYKIIEKKQPVAFWCNPISGHNTLYWYLQNLGQGPELLIRYENEEAVDDSQLPKDRFSAERLKGVDSTLKIQPAELGDSAVYLCASSLGGLLPWTLYEQYFGPGTRLTVT.

The chain has TRBV15 and TRBJ1-3, with TRBD1 identical over 10 bases. CDR3 size: 18 residues. Germline lookup yields CDR1 LNHNV and CDR2 YYDKDF (reference sequence). V lost 1 base to trimming and J lost 0 bases; unmatched junction nucleotides: 6. The CDR3 loop is CATSRAMGQGRSGNTIYF. Here the CDR3 DNA reads TGTGCCACCAGCAGAGCAATGGGACAGGGGCGCTCTGGAAACACCATATATTTT.

This rearrangement joins TRBV2 to TRBJ1-6, with D hard to call. Looked up from germline, CDR1 is SNHLY and CDR2 is FYNNEI. CDR3 length equals 16 residues. Trimming stripped 7 bases from V and 0 bases from J, with 13 bases between. CDR3 sequence reads: CASIWRKSSYNSPLHF. CDR3 in DNA: TGTGCCAGCATCTGGAGAAAGAGCTCCTATAATTCACCCCTCCACTTT.

The rearrangement links TRBV6-5 to TRBJ1-1; 8 bases are a match to TRBD1. CDR1 and CDR2 (germline): MNHEY, SVGAGI. The CDR3 runs 15 residues. Trimming took 4 bases from V and 1 from J; bases not matched to a gene: 5. This CDR3 reads CASSSRGRGNTEAFF. CDR3 nucleotides: TGTGCCAGCAGTTCCAGGGGGCGGGGGAACACTGAAGCTTTCTTT.

V gene TRBV18 combines with J gene TRBJ1-1; 7 nucleotides align to TRBD1. V was pared by 4 bases and J by 0 bases, with 2 bases of the junction left unmatched. CDR1 is KGHSH, CDR2 LQKENI, per germline. CDR3 size: 14 residues. As DNA, the CDR3 is TGTGCCAGCTCACAAGACAGGGTGAACACTGAAGCTTTCTTT. Its translation: CASSQDRVNTEAFF. The complete variable domain, with remaining parts taken from reference TRBV18 and TRBJ1-1, reads NAGVMQNPRHLVRRRGQEARLRCSPMKGHSHVYWYRQLPEEGLKFMVYLQKENIIDESGMPKERFSAEFPKEGPSILRIQQVVRGDSAAYFCASSQDRVNTEAFFGQGTRLTVV.

The chain recombines TRBV27 with TRBJ1-5; no definite D call. With 3 bases removed from V and 7 bases from J, the gap between germline ends came to 7 bases. Germline lookup yields CDR1 MNHEY and CDR2 SMNVEV (reference sequence). This CDR3 region has 12 residues. The DNA for the CDR3 is TGTGCCAGCAGTTTGGGCGGACAGCCCCAGCATTTT. Translating gives CASSLGGQPQHF.

The CDR3 sequence is CASSSGDIRNTEAFF. CDR3 DNA sequence: TGTGCCAGCAGCTCGGGGGACATTCGAAACACTGAAGCTTTCTTT. The chain links TRBV7-9 to TRBJ1-1, with a tentative D call TRBD1 (6 bases). CDR1 and CDR2 from the germline V gene are SEHNR and FQNEAQ (reference sequence). Trimming pared 4 bases from V and 2 bases from J, leaving 14 bases between. This CDR3 has 15 residues.

The chain couples TRBV27 to TRBJ2-7, with unresolved D. Looked up from germline, CDR1 is MNHEY and CDR2 is SMNVEV (reference sequence). The CDR3 covers 13 residues. Trimming stripped 7 bases from V and 2 bases from J, with 12 bases between. CDR3 sequence (DNA): TGTGCCAGCAAAGCCTATAATACCTACGAGCAGTACTTC. As protein: CASKAYNTYEQYF.

A note on this clone: One end of the junction fails to match germline, which may point to a read error. This sample includes further DNA sequences coding for the same CDR3. This rearrangement joins TRBV7-2 to TRBJ2-6, with D perhaps assigned TRBD1 or TRBD2 (5 bases each). Germline V gives CDR1 SGHTA, CDR2 FQGNSA. This CDR3 is 15 amino acids long. CDR3 amino acids: CASSLVRTGANVLTF. Written as DNA, the CDR3 is TGTGCCAGCAGCTTAGTAAGGACCGGGGCCAACGTCTTGACTTTC.

Here the CDR3 DNA reads TGTGCCAGCAGTAGCGGGAGGAGCTCCTACGAGCAGTACTTC. This codes for CASSSGRSSYEQYF. J is TRBJ2-7 and V is TRBV27; 9 nucleotides agree with TRBD2. Germline V CDR1 and CDR2: MNHEY, SMNVEV (reference sequence). There are 14 residues in the CDR3. V shed 5 bases, J shed 0 bases, and the junction held 2 bases outside the gene matches.

This clone turned up a few times. The rearrangement joins TRBV5-1 to TRBJ1-5; 10 bases are shared with TRBD1. This CDR3 spans 14 amino acids. Germline loops: CDR1 SGHRS, CDR2 YFSETQ. Losses at the gene ends were 2 bases for V and 7 bases for J; bases not matched to a gene: 3. The CDR3 DNA is TGCGCCAGCAGCTTAGGGACAGGGGACCAGCCCCAGCATTTT. Its protein is CASSLGTGDQPQHF.

The rearrangement uses TRBV9 and TRBJ2-3; D possibly uses TRBD1 or TRBD2 (5 bases each). This CDR3 is built from 14 residues. The V end lost 0 bases, the J end lost 6 bases, and 11 bases lay between the germline ends. Germline CDR1 reads SGDLS; CDR2 reads YYNGEE. The CDR3 DNA is TGTGCCAGCAGCGTAGGAGGGGATGCGGATACGCAGTATTTT. Protein: CASSVGGDADTQYF.

The V gene is TRBV9, the J gene TRBJ2-3, with 13 positions matching TRBD2. CDR3 length equals 19 residues. V shed 3 bases and J 1 base; nucleotides not matched to a gene: 11. Germline CDR1 and CDR2: SGDLS and YYNGEE. The CDR3 spells CASSASGLAGEVGTDTQYF. The CDR3 DNA reads TGTGCCAGCAGCGCCTCCGGACTAGCGGGAGAGGTAGGCACAGATACGCAGTATTTT. The variable domain in full, with the rest retrieved from reference TRBV9 and TRBJ2-3, is DSGVTQTPKHLITATGQRVTLRCSPRSGDLSVYWYQQSLDQGLQFLIQYYNGEERAKGNILERFSAQQFPDLHSELNLSSLELGDSALYFCASSASGLAGEVGTDTQYFGPGTRLTVL.

The chain recombines TRBV28 with TRBJ2-7; 7 nucleotides match TRBD2. Per germline, CDR1 MDHEN and CDR2 SYDVKM. CDR3 length equals 12 residues. V shed 7 bases and J 3 bases; nucleotides not matched to a gene: 3. The CDR3 loop is CASKLADYEQYF. In DNA, the CDR3 is TGTGCCAGCAAGCTAGCGGACTACGAGCAGTACTTC.

This chain joins TRBV5-1 and TRBJ2-7; D tentatively reads TRBD1 or TRBD2 (5 bases each). The CDR3 length is 14 residues. CDR1 is SGHRS, CDR2 YFSETQ, per germline. The V gene lost 0 bases and the J gene lost 0 bases, with 7 bases spanning the gap. The CDR3 sequence: CASSLDGASYEQYF. The CDR3 region has the DNA TGCGCCAGCAGCTTGGACGGGGCCTCCTACGAGCAGTACTTC.

The chain uses TRBV6-6 and TRBJ2-7, with 12 bases lining up with TRBD1. Losses at the gene ends were 6 bases for V and 6 bases for J; bases not matched to a gene: 6. This CDR3 contains 14 residues. Germline V gene sequence: CDR1 MNHNY, CDR2 SVGAGI (reference sequence). CDR3 sequence: CASRTGTGGVEQYF. The CDR3 bases are TGTGCCAGCAGAACCGGGACAGGGGGCGTCGAGCAGTACTTC.

Details on this clone: A much bigger clone sits one base away, suggesting this may be a read error. This rearrangement joins TRBV7-6 to TRBJ2-7; 12 bases match TRBD2. The length of the CDR3 is 15 residues. Germline V gene lookup returns CDR1 SGHVS and CDR2 FNYEAQ. The V gene end was trimmed by 5 bases and the J gene end by 2 bases; junction bases not matched to a gene: 4. The DNA of the CDR3 is TGTGCCAGCAGCCAAACTAGCGGGGGGACCTACGAGCAGTACTTC. Translating it yields CASSQTSGGTYEQYF.

This chain connects TRBV10-2 to TRBJ2-5; 7 bases are shared with TRBD1. V lost 7 bases and J lost 7; bases outside the gene matches: 18. The germline CDR1 and CDR2 sequences are WSHSY and SAAADI. CDR3 length: 16 residues. As DNA, the CDR3 is TGCGCCAGCAACAGACAGGGTCGGCCGCAGGGTGTGACCCAGTACTTC. Amino acids: CASNRQGRPQGVTQYF.

V gene TRBV27 combines with J gene TRBJ2-7, with 9 bases identical to TRBD1. Germline V gene sequence: CDR1 MNHEY, CDR2 SMNVEV (reference sequence). J was trimmed by 3 bases and V by 3 bases; bases with no gene match: 6. CDR3 length: 15 residues. The DNA of the CDR3 is TGTGCCAGCAGTTTTTCGACAGGGGGTTTCTACGAGCAGTACTTC. This sequence encodes CASSFSTGGFYEQYF.

V usage is TRBV11-1 and J usage is TRBJ2-1; maybe TRBD2 (6 bases). Germline V gene sequence: CDR1 SGHAT, CDR2 FQDESV (reference sequence). Trimming took off 0 bases at V and 5 bases at J, with 14 bases between the two ends. The CDR3 has 16 residues. In DNA, the CDR3 is TGTGCCAGCAGCTTAGCGACGGGCGGAGGGGACAATGAGCAGTTCTTC. Translating gives CASSLATGGGDNEQFF.

The chain couples TRBV4-3 to TRBJ2-2; D remains unclear. CDR3 length: 15 residues. The germline CDR1 and CDR2 sequences are LGHNA and YSLEER. V was clipped by 0 bases and J by 3 bases, with 8 bases between them. This chain's CDR3 is CASSQEARYTGELFF. Written as DNA, the CDR3 is TGCGCCAGCAGCCAAGAAGCACGATACACCGGGGAGCTGTTTTTT.

The chain carries TRBV5-4 and TRBJ2-5; tentative D call: TRBD1 (6 bases). With 0 bases removed from V and 5 bases from J, the gap between germline ends came to 11 bases. This CDR3 is built from 14 residues. Looked up from germline, CDR1 is SGHNT and CDR2 is YYREEE (reference sequence). In nucleotides, the CDR3 is TGTGCCAGCAGCTTGGACAGGGCCGGGGAGACCCAGTACTTC. Amino acids: CASSLDRAGETQYF.

This chain connects TRBV5-4 to TRBJ2-3; possibly TRBD1 or TRBD2 for D (6 bases each). Trimming stripped 2 bases from V and 7 bases from J, with 17 bases between. The CDR3 sequence is 15 residues long. CDR1 and CDR2 (germline): SGHNT, YYREEE (reference sequence). The DNA of the CDR3 is TGTGCCAGCAGCTTTGGAGGGGGTGGGTTTAATACGCAGTATTTT. This gives the protein CASSFGGGGFNTQYF. The full variable domain, with the rest looked up from reference TRBV5-4 and TRBJ2-3, is ETGVTQSPTHLIKTRGQQVTLRCSSQSGHNTVSWYQQALGQGPQFIFQYYREEENGRGNFPPRFSGLQFPNYSSELNVNALELDDSALYLCASSFGGGGFNTQYFGPGTRLTVL.

This chain uses TRBV28 with TRBJ1-5; D uncertain. V was cut by 9 bases and J by 9 bases, with 15 bases left in between. The CDR3 extends over 12 amino acids. The germline V gene has CDR1 MDHEN and CDR2 SYDVKM. The DNA for the CDR3 is TGTGCCAGTTACCGTCTCCAAGGGCCCCAGCATTTT. It is translated as CASYRLQGPQHF.

This chain uses TRBV27 with TRBJ2-3; 9 bases line up with TRBD1. The CDR3 totals 20 residues. Germline-derived CDR1 and CDR2 are MNHEY and SMNVEV (reference sequence). The ends lost 7 bases at V and 5 bases at J; junction bases unmatched: 25. The CDR3 is CASTTNRDRVLPVVIDTQYF. The DNA of the CDR3 is TGTGCCAGCACCACGAACCGGGACAGGGTCCTCCCTGTGGTTATAGATACGCAGTATTTT.

The chain uses TRBV5-1 and TRBJ1-5; tentative D call: TRBD1 (6 bases). The V gene's germline CDR1 is SGHRS and CDR2 YFSETQ. V dropped 0 bases and J dropped 7 bases, with 14 bases sitting between them. The CDR3 consists of 15 residues. CDR3 region: CASSLARDTGQPQHF. The CDR3 coding sequence is TGCGCCAGCAGCTTGGCCCGGGACACTGGGCAGCCCCAGCATTTT.

DNA for the CDR3: TGTGCCAGCAGCCCCGACAGGAGGAGCAATCAGCCCCAGCATTTT. Protein sequence: CASSPDRRSNQPQHF. The rearrangement joins TRBV7-2 to TRBJ1-5; tentatively, D is TRBD1 (6 bases). This CDR3 is 15 amino acids long. Trimming removed 5 bases at V and 1 base at J, with 12 bases between. Germline loops: CDR1 SGHTA, CDR2 FQGNSA.

The chain employs TRBV9 and TRBJ1-6, with D uncertain. Germline assignment: CDR1 SGDLS and CDR2 YYNGEE. CDR3 length equals 12 residues. Trimming pared 4 bases from V and 6 bases from J, leaving 5 bases between. Written as DNA, the CDR3 is TGTGCCAGCAGCAGGGCTAATTCACCCCTCCACTTT. This gives the protein CASSRANSPLHF.